The rows below give T cell receptor beta chains drawn from one sample of a study of blood T cell repertoires in COVID-19. Profiling relied on immunoSEQ multiplex PCR, and the TCRdb table lists in-frame clones only, not all of them. The sample yields 83,000 or so clones, around 80% seen once. Sequenced input: peripheral blood. Every receptor here comes from a human donor in a cohort sampled during active COVID-19. Each CDR3 is given with its conserved first and last residue. The D gene is left open where the match is weak. Rows may omit the clone size; those that give it use once, few, many or a size class.

j_call v_call clone_size d_call cdr3_nt cdr3_aa
TRBJ2-5 TRBV7-7 NA TRBD2 TGTGCTAGCAGCCCATCCTCTGGCGGGGGGGCAGGGACCCAGTACTTC CASSPSSGGGAGTQYF
TRBJ1-1 TRBV19 NA NA TGTGCCAGTTCAAAGGGCGGGGGGTACTATGAAGCTTTCTTT CASSKGGGYYEAFF
TRBJ1-5 TRBV19 NA NA TGTGCCAGTAGTATCTGGGGCCAGGGACTCTATAGCAATCAGCCCCAGCATTTT CASSIWGQGLYSNQPQHF
TRBJ2-7 TRBV18 NA TRBD1 TGTGCCAGCTCACCACAAGACAGGGCCATTTACGAGCAGTACTTC CASSPQDRAIYEQYF
TRBJ2-3 TRBV11-3 NA NA TGTGCCAGCAGCTTAGAGGGAGGAACTAGCACAGATACGCAGTATTTT CASSLEGGTSTDTQYF
TRBJ2-1 TRBV9 NA TRBD2 TGTGCCAGCAGCCCTCCCGGGACTAGCGCGTACAATGAGCAGTTCTTC CASSPPGTSAYNEQFF
TRBJ2-5 TRBV7-6 NA NA TGTGCCAGCAGCGTCGCCTTAGGACACCAGAGAGAGACCCAGTACTTC CASSVALGHQRETQYF
TRBJ2-3 TRBV6-2/TRBV6-3 NA TRBD1 TGTGCCAGCAGTTACTCTTTCTACGACAGGGAAACAGATACGCAGTATTTT CASSYSFYDRETDTQYF
TRBJ2-1 TRBV5-1 NA TRBD2 TGCGCCAGCAGCACTAGCGGGGAGCAGTTCTTC CASSTSGEQFF
TRBJ2-5 TRBV28 once NA TGTGCCAGCAGTTTATATCGCGGTGGAGAGACCCAGTACTTC CASSLYRGGETQYF
TRBJ1-2 TRBV27 NA TRBD1 TGTGCCAGCAGGAGACAGGGTAGGAGTAACTATGGCTACACCTTC CASRRQGRSNYGYTF
TRBJ2-7 TRBV2 once NA TGTGCCAGCAGTGGTCAGGGCTTCGAGCAGTACTTC CASSGQGFEQYF
TRBJ1-4 TRBV6-6 many TRBD1 TGTGCCAGCAGCTTACTGGGGACAGGGGGAGGAAAACTGTTTTTT CASSLLGTGGGKLFF
TRBJ2-3 TRBV19 once NA TGTGCCAGTAAAGCGGCTTGGGGGCCCATGAGGGCAGATACGCAGTATTTT CASKAAWGPMRADTQYF
TRBJ2-5 TRBV29-1 NA TRBD2 TGCAGCGTTGAGCCCGGGACTAGCGGGGGCCCCCAGTACTTC CSVEPGTSGGPQYF
TRBJ1-4 TRBV27 few TRBD1 TGTGCCAGCACCACGGACAGGGCTAATGAAAAACTGTTTTTT CASTTDRANEKLFF
TRBJ1-4 TRBV5-1 NA NA TGCGCCAGCAGCCCCCCGACACCCGGAAAACTGTTTTTT CASSPPTPGKLFF
TRBJ2-1 TRBV9 once TRBD2 TGTGCCAGCAGCCTTAGCGGGGGACTAGGTAATGAGCAGTTCTTC CASSLSGGLGNEQFF
TRBJ1-5 TRBV6-5 NA NA TGTGCCAGCAGGGAGACAGAGAGCAATCAGCCCCAGCATTTT CASRETESNQPQHF
TRBJ2-1 TRBV19 once NA TGTGCCAGTAGTATAAGCTCAGCGTCCTACAATGAGCAGTTCTTC CASSISSASYNEQFF
TRBJ2-7 TRBV7-6 NA NA TGTGCCAGCAGCTCTGCGGACTATACCTACGAGCAGTACTTC CASSSADYTYEQYF
TRBJ2-6 TRBV18 NA NA TGTGCCAGCTCACCAATGACAGTCTCTGGGGCCAACGTCCTGACTTTC CASSPMTVSGANVLTF
TRBJ2-2 TRBV19 NA NA TGTGCCAGTAGTATATTTGGTCGGACAGCGAACACCGGGGAGCTGTTTTTT CASSIFGRTANTGELFF
TRBJ2-1 TRBV2 NA TRBD1 TGTGCCAGCAGGGAGGACAGGGGGGGAGAGCAGTTCTTC CASREDRGGEQFF
TRBJ1-5 TRBV7-2 NA TRBD1 TGTGCCAGCAGCCTCTCCCTCGACAGGGGGCATCAGCCCCAGCATTTT CASSLSLDRGHQPQHF
TRBJ1-6 TRBV28 once NA TGTGCCAGCAGCCCGAGCCCAGGCAGACGCAATTCACCCCTCCACTTT CASSPSPGRRNSPLHF